One sample yielded the 27 T cell receptor beta chains listed below, sequenced in a study of metastatic and nonmetastatic thyroid tumors. TCRdb re-analyzed the PCR reads using MiXCR. The table records around 25,000 clones, more than 25% of them present only once. Patients had received no treatment of any kind before thyroid surgery. The sequenced material came from blood. The receptors here all came from a male donor with papillary thyroid cancer or a benign thyroid nodule (not recorded which). Some clones in this sample may be carry-over from other donors' samples.

The chain joins TRBV9 to TRBJ2-7; no firm D call. With 0 bases removed from V and 5 bases from J, the gap between germline ends came to 21 bases. The CDR3 contains 17 residues. Germline loops: CDR1 SGDLS, CDR2 YYNGEE. The CDR3 DNA is TGTGCCAGCAGCGTAGGCTCGACCGTCCCCCGTACCCACGAGCAGTACTTC. It is translated as CASSVGSTVPRTHEQYF.

This clone occurred many times. The gene calls are TRBV5-4 and TRBJ2-7; D unclear. Looked up from germline, CDR1 is SGHNT and CDR2 is YYREEE (reference sequence). V was clipped by 0 bases and J by 3 bases, with 19 bases between them. The CDR3 runs 17 residues. CDR3 coding DNA: TGTGCCAGCAGCTTGGGTTTGCGTTTGGGGAACGACTACGAGCAGTACTTC. Amino acids: CASSLGLRLGNDYEQYF.

The chain employs TRBV11-2 and TRBJ1-6; tentative D call: TRBD1 (6 bases). Germline CDR1 reads SGHAT; CDR2 reads FQNNGV. This CDR3 has 17 amino acids. The V end was cut by 5 bases, the J end by 0 bases, with 14 bases between. In nucleotides, the CDR3 is TGTGCCAGCAGCCGAGGGGGGGGAAGCTCCTATAATTCACCCCTCCACTTT. Translating gives CASSRGGGSSYNSPLHF.

This clone was seen many times. The CDR3 does not end in the conserved phenylalanine or tryptophan, so this is likely a read error. The chain carries TRBV20-1 and TRBJ2-7, with a tentative D call TRBD1 (6 bases). Trimming pared 5 bases from V and 8 bases from J, leaving 22 bases between. This CDR3 is built from 14 residues. Germline CDR1 and CDR2: DFQATT and SNEGSKA (reference sequence). This CDR3 is CSAPPQGQALKQYS. CDR3 nucleotides: TGCAGTGCTCCACCTCAGGGGCAGGCCCTGAAGCAGTACTCC.

This clone was counted many times. The chain uses TRBV7-2 and TRBJ2-1, with 9 positions matching TRBD2. V was clipped by 5 bases and J by 3 bases; unmatched bases: 5. The CDR3 spans 15 residues. CDR1 is SGHTA and CDR2 is FQGNSA in the germline V gene. CDR3: CASSSSGSFYNEQFF. CDR3 in DNA: TGTGCCAGCAGCAGTAGCGGGAGCTTCTACAATGAGCAGTTCTTC.

This clone was observed many times. J is TRBJ1-1 and V is TRBV5-5; D perhaps matches TRBD1 (5 bases). Germline V gives CDR1 SGHKS, CDR2 YYEKEE (reference sequence). Trimming took 4 bases from V and 1 from J, leaving 14 bases between them. This CDR3 spans 15 amino acids. As DNA, the CDR3 is TGTGCCAGCAGCCGAAATTCACAGGCGAACACTGAAGCTTTCTTT. Amino acids: CASSRNSQANTEAFF.

Of note for this clone: The CDR3 ends on some other residue instead of the conserved phenylalanine or tryptophan, so this is likely a read error. This chain links TRBV27 with TRBJ1-2; D may be TRBD1 (5 bases). The CDR3 spans 12 residues. Trimming pared 7 bases from V and 7 bases from J, leaving 13 bases between. CDR1 and CDR2 (germline): MNHEY, SMNVEV (reference sequence). The CDR3 loop is CASMTAGGGYTY. Here the CDR3 DNA reads TGTGCCAGCATGACAGCGGGTGGTGGCTACACCTAC.

This clone was recorded many times. Other DNA variants within this sample encode the same CDR3. This chain joins TRBV5-1 and TRBJ2-1; tentative D call: TRBD2 (5 bases). Germline V lookup: CDR1 SGHRS, CDR2 YFSETQ. The CDR3 sequence is 17 residues long. V lost 4 bases, J lost 0 bases, and 17 bases lay in between. The CDR3 loop is CASSPGGLLSSYNEQFF. CDR3 bases: TGCGCCAGCAGCCCGGGTGGACTCCTGAGCTCCTACAATGAGCAGTTCTTC.

This clone was counted at least ten times. The J gene is TRBJ2-1, the V gene TRBV7-2; TRBD2 matches at 12 bases. CDR1 is SGHTA, CDR2 FQGNSA, per germline. After removal of 1 base from V and 9 bases from J, the junction contained 4 bases not matched to a gene. This CDR3 region has 15 residues. CDR3 nucleotides: TGTGCCAGCAGCTTAGAAGGACTAGCGGGGTTTGAGCAGTTCTTC. It yields the protein CASSLEGLAGFEQFF.

This clone was counted between two and nine times. The gene calls are TRBV6-1 and TRBJ2-3, with D possibly being TRBD1 (5 bases). This CDR3 is 13 amino acids long. The ends were cut back, 3 bases at V and 5 bases at J, with 9 bases in the middle. The germline CDR1 and CDR2 sequences are MNHNS and SASEGT. The CDR3, as DNA: TGTGCCAGCAGTGAGCCAGGGTTAGATACGCAGTATTTT. Translated: CASSEPGLDTQYF.

This clone was counted ten times or more. The chain employs TRBV5-4 and TRBJ1-2; 8 bases fit TRBD1. Germline CDR1 SGHNT, CDR2 YYREEE (reference sequence). This CDR3 has 14 residues. V dropped 5 bases and J dropped 4; count of bases not matched to a gene: 7. The CDR3, as DNA: TGTGCCAGCAGGTTACAGGGGGTGCTCTATGGCTACACCTTC. The encoded protein is CASRLQGVLYGYTF.

The rearrangement joins TRBV24-1 to TRBJ2-1; tentative D call: TRBD1 (6 bases). There are 14 residues in the CDR3. Germline CDR1 and CDR2: KGHDR and SFDVKD. V lost 4 bases, J lost 9 bases, and 15 bases lay in between. CDR3 in amino acids: CATSDLKDSSEQFF. CDR3 nucleotides: TGTGCCACCAGTGACTTAAAGGACAGCAGTGAGCAGTTCTTC.

A remark on this clone: Germline is not matched at one junction end, which may reflect a read error. V is TRBV2 and J is TRBJ2-1, with D possibly being TRBD2 (5 bases). The CDR3 contains 14 residues. Germline values: CDR1 SNHLY, CDR2 FYNNEI. This chain's CDR3 is CASEDWESYNGQFF. DNA of the CDR3: TGTGCCAGCGAGGACTGGGAATCCTACAATGGGCAGTTCTTC.

This clone is judged medium-sized. This chain uses TRBV6-2 or TRBV6-3 with TRBJ2-1, with 7 bases fitting TRBD1. V shed 4 bases, J shed 2 bases, and the junction held 5 bases outside the gene matches. This CDR3 is 15 amino acids long. Germline V lookup: CDR1 MNHEY, CDR2 SVGEGT. CDR3 loop: CASSSTGTTYNEQFF. The CDR3 DNA is TGTGCCAGCAGTTCGACAGGGACCACCTACAATGAGCAGTTCTTC.

This clone occurred many times. This chain uses TRBV19 with TRBJ2-5; TRBD2 matches at 13 bases. The CDR3 has 15 amino acids. Germline V gene sequence: CDR1 LNHDA, CDR2 SQIVND (reference sequence). The V and J ends lost 0 bases and 5 bases, in that order; junction bases with no gene match: 0. CDR3 protein: CASSIETSGRETQYF. The CDR3 nucleotides read TGTGCCAGTAGTATAGAGACTAGCGGGAGGGAGACCCAGTACTTC.

There are many counts of this clone. The rearrangement joins TRBV9 to TRBJ1-1; 7 bases fit TRBD1. This CDR3 has 14 residues. J lost 4 bases, V lost 3 bases, and 6 bases had no gene match. Germline CDR1 and CDR2: SGDLS and YYNGEE. The DNA of the CDR3 is TGTGCCAGCAGCGCGACAGGGAGGAGCACTGAAGCTTTCTTT. It codes for CASSATGRSTEAFF.

By sample fraction, this clone is medium-sized (0.01 to 0.1%). CDR3 protein: CATGAGGYSSYNEQFF. The CDR3 DNA reads TGTGCCACCGGGGCGGGAGGGTATAGCTCCTACAATGAGCAGTTCTTC. The genes are TRBV24-1 and TRBJ2-1; 9 bases map to TRBD2. The V gene end was trimmed by 9 bases and the J gene end by 0 bases; junction bases not matched to a gene: 8. The CDR3 runs 16 residues. CDR1 and CDR2 (germline): KGHDR, SFDVKD.

The sample holds a few counts of this clone. V gene TRBV6-1 combines with J gene TRBJ2-7; TRBD2 matches at 13 bases. This CDR3 spans 15 amino acids. V was pared by 1 base and J by 3 bases, with 0 bases of the junction left unmatched. Germline CDR1 reads MNHNS; CDR2 reads SASEGT. CDR3 nucleotides: TGTGCCAGCAGTGAAGGGACTAGCGGGAGCTACGAGCAGTACTTC. Translated, it gives CASSEGTSGSYEQYF.

The chain links TRBV6-2 or TRBV6-3 to TRBJ2-7, with 7 bases fitting TRBD2. The CDR3 spans 15 residues. The ends lost 0 bases at V and 1 base at J; junction bases unmatched: 3. Germline CDR1 MNHEY, CDR2 SVGEGT. The CDR3 DNA follows: TGTGCCAGCAGTTACTCGCCTAGCGGATCCTACGAGCAGTACTTC. Translating gives CASSYSPSGSYEQYF.

The table lists this clone with many counts. The chain employs TRBV12-3 or TRBV12-4 and TRBJ1-5; 10 bases are shared with TRBD1. This CDR3 spans 17 amino acids. The V and J ends lost 2 bases and 5 bases, in that order; junction bases with no gene match: 9. This CDR3 is CASSLISTGGLYQPQHF. The CDR3 DNA follows: TGTGCCAGCAGTTTAATATCGACAGGGGGCCTCTATCAGCCCCAGCATTTT.

This clone was counted once. The chain employs TRBV11-2 and TRBJ2-7, with D unresolved. The CDR3 has 13 amino acids. Germline CDR1 reads SGHAT; CDR2 reads FQNNGV. Trimming left V 3 bases short and J 12 bases short, with 18 bases between. In nucleotides, the CDR3 is TGTGCCAGCAGCTTTAGGCTGGGTATCCTGGTGTACTTC. This sequence encodes CASSFRLGILVYF. The variable domain in full, completed from reference TRBV11-2 and TRBJ2-7, reads EAGVAQSPRYKIIEKRQSVAFWCNPISGHATLYWYQQILGQGPKLLIQFQNNGVVDDSQLPKDRFSAERLKGVDSTLKIQPAKLEDSAVYLCASSFRLGILVYFGPGTRLTVT.

V and J are TRBV6-2 or TRBV6-3 and TRBJ1-2; possible D gene TRBD1, 5 bases. V was cut by 0 bases and J by 3 bases, with 14 bases left in between. Per germline, CDR1 MNHEY and CDR2 SVGEGT. The CDR3 runs 16 residues. The CDR3 spells CASSYSSTKGDYGYTF. The CDR3 DNA reads as TGTGCCAGCAGTTACTCGAGTACGAAAGGGGACTATGGCTACACCTTC.

In this sample, this clone turned up many times. The V and J genes are TRBV6-2 or TRBV6-3 and TRBJ1-5, with D maybe TRBD1 (5 bases). Germline V gene lookup returns CDR1 MNHEY and CDR2 SVGEGT. The V end lost 8 bases, the J end lost 7 bases, and 21 bases lay between the germline ends. CDR3 length equals 15 residues. The CDR3: CASSSGVKGGQPQHF. The CDR3 nucleotides are TGTGCCAGCTCGTCGGGGGTAAAGGGAGGACAGCCCCAGCATTTT.

This clone was detected many times. The V and J genes are TRBV5-1 and TRBJ2-1, with 15 positions matching TRBD2. Germline-derived CDR1 and CDR2 are SGHRS and YFSETQ. The CDR3 covers 15 residues. J was trimmed by 9 bases and V by 4 bases; bases with no gene match: 5. CDR3: CASSIGLAGGIEQFF. The DNA for the CDR3 is TGCGCCAGCAGCATCGGACTAGCGGGAGGGATTGAGCAGTTCTTC.

Only a few counts were recorded for this clone. The rearrangement uses TRBV2 and TRBJ2-7, with 7 bases matching TRBD1. The CDR3 loop spans 12 amino acids. Germline loops: CDR1 SNHLY, CDR2 FYNNEI. J gave up 2 bases and V 10 bases, and 5 bases lay outside the gene matches. The CDR3 sequence: CATRDRTYEQYF. The CDR3 region has the DNA TGTGCCACCAGGGACAGAACCTACGAGCAGTACTTC. Filled out from reference TRBV2 and TRBJ2-7, the complete variable domain reads EPEVTQTPSHQVTQMGQEVILRCVPISNHLYFYWYRQILGQKVEFLVSFYNNEISEKSEIFDDQFSVERPDGSNFTLKIRSTKLEDSAMYFCATRDRTYEQYFGPGTRLTVT.

The chain combines TRBV12-3 or TRBV12-4 with TRBJ2-2; D perhaps matches TRBD1 (6 bases). This CDR3 contains 13 residues. Trimming took off 5 bases at V and 5 bases at J, with 9 bases between the two ends. The CDR3 protein is CASSGTRTGELFF. The CDR3 nucleotides are TGTGCCAGCAGTGGGACACGAACCGGGGAGCTGTTTTTT.

The chain is built from TRBV9 and TRBJ2-7; D might be TRBD1 (6 bases). Germline values: CDR1 SGDLS, CDR2 YYNGEE. V gave up 6 bases and J gave up 5 bases, with 21 bases separating them. The CDR3 runs 15 residues. CDR3 nucleotide sequence: TGTGCCAGCAATCGGGGTATAGGACAGTACGACGAGCAGTACTTC. Its translation is CASNRGIGQYDEQYF.